These 16 T cell receptor beta chains were all obtained from the same sample, sequenced in a study of blood T cell repertoires in COVID-19. Generated by immunoSEQ multiplex PCR, the TCRdb table keeps only in-frame clones and is missing some. The table includes about 24,000 clones, around 83% detected once. The source material was peripheral blood. The receptors stem from a human donor in a cohort sampled during active COVID-19.

This clone is a singleton in its sample. The chain is built from TRBV2 and TRBJ2-2; D gene unclear. This CDR3 contains 12 residues. Germline V gene sequence: CDR1 SNHLY, CDR2 FYNNEI. V was shortened by 5 bases and J by 7 bases, with 8 bases between the two germline ends. CDR3 loop: CASSMSGGELFF. For the CDR3, the DNA is TGTGCCAGCAGTATGTCCGGCGGGGAGCTGTTTTTT. Drawing the rest from reference TRBV2 and TRBJ2-2, the complete variable domain is EPEVTQTPSHQVTQMGQEVILRCVPISNHLYFYWYRQILGQKVEFLVSFYNNEISEKSEIFDDQFSVERPDGSNFTLKIRSTKLEDSAMYFCASSMSGGELFFGEGSRLTVL.

This rearrangement joins TRBV9 to TRBJ2-1; 9 positions match TRBD2. Germline V CDR1 and CDR2: SGDLS, YYNGEE. The CDR3 consists of 14 residues. V was pared by 2 bases and J by 6 bases, with 3 bases of the junction left unmatched. The CDR3 DNA sequence: TGTGCCAGCAGCGTCGGGCGGGGGGGCAATGAGCAGTTCTTC. Translation gives CASSVGRGGNEQFF.

The chain carries TRBV6-2 or TRBV6-3 and TRBJ2-1; 8 bases align to TRBD2. CDR1 and CDR2 from the germline V gene are MNHEY and SVGEGT. The V segment lost 0 bases and the J segment 6 bases; nucleotides outside the gene matches: 13. The CDR3 has 18 residues. The CDR3 region is CASSYSGLAGSSFNEQFF. The CDR3 region has the DNA TGTGCCAGCAGTTACTCAGGGCTAGCGGGTTCCTCTTTCAATGAGCAGTTCTTC.

The rearrangement joins TRBV19 to TRBJ2-1; a possible D gene is TRBD2 (6 bases). Germline loops: CDR1 LNHDA, CDR2 SQIVND (reference sequence). Trimming took 3 bases from V and 2 from J, leaving 17 bases between them. There are 17 residues in the CDR3. The CDR3, as DNA: TGTGCCAGTAGTATCCGAAAAGCGGGCCGACCCTACAATGAGCAGTTCTTC. Amino acid sequence: CASSIRKAGRPYNEQFF.

The chain joins TRBV3-1 (or the pseudogene TRBV3-2) to TRBJ2-7, with D possibly being TRBD2 (5 bases). This CDR3 is 13 amino acids long. Germline CDR1 reads LGHDT; CDR2 reads YNNKEL (reference sequence). V lost 1 base to trimming and J lost 4 bases, with 8 bases between them. This chain's CDR3 is CASSQGGGYEQYF. The CDR3 DNA is TGTGCCAGCAGCCAAGGAGGCGGGTACGAGCAGTACTTC.

The chain has TRBV19 and TRBJ1-1; no clear D. Germline V gives CDR1 LNHDA, CDR2 SQIVND (reference sequence). Between the trimmed V and J ends, which lost 7 bases and 8 bases, there was a span of 14 bases. The CDR3 is 12 residues long. The CDR3 DNA reads TGTGCCAGTATACAGTCGGGAGTAGAAGCTTTCTTT. The encoded protein is CASIQSGVEAFF.

V gene TRBV20-1 combines with J gene TRBJ1-1; unclear D gene. The CDR3 is 11 residues long. Germline V gene data show CDR1 as DFQATT and CDR2 as SNEGSKA (reference sequence). CDR3 sequence reads: CRVQDGGEAFF. The CDR3 nucleotides read TGCAGGGTCCAGGACGGAGGTGAAGCTTTCTTT.

DNA for the CDR3: TGTGCCAGCAGCCTAACTGAGGATGGGACAACCCTCGGGAATGAAAAACTGTTTTTT. Protein product: CASSLTEDGTTLGNEKLFF. This rearrangement joins TRBV3-1 (or the pseudogene TRBV3-2) to TRBJ1-4, with TRBD1 as a possible D gene (6 bases). This CDR3 has 19 residues. CDR1 LGHDT and CDR2 YNNKEL come from the germline V gene (reference sequence). Trimming cost V 4 bases and J 5 bases, with 26 bases left between them.

This chain uses TRBV9 with TRBJ2-7; D possibly corresponds to TRBD2 (5 bases). Trimming removed 1 base from V and 2 bases from J, with 10 bases in between. The CDR3 runs to 14 residues. Per the germline V gene, CDR1 is SGDLS and CDR2 is YYNGEE. CDR3 nucleotide sequence: TGTGCCAGCAGCGTAACCCCCGGGACCTACGAGCAGTACTTC. Its translation: CASSVTPGTYEQYF.

J is TRBJ2-3 and V is TRBV5-1, with 7 bases that match TRBD1. Trimming took 6 bases from V and 1 from J; bases not matched to a gene: 5. CDR1 and CDR2 (germline): SGHRS, YFSETQ. This CDR3 is built from 14 residues. In nucleotides, the CDR3 is TGCGCCAGCACCCGGGACAGTCGCACAGATACGCAGTATTTT. Translated, it gives CASTRDSRTDTQYF.

This rearrangement joins TRBV12-3 or TRBV12-4 to TRBJ2-2, with 7 bases fitting TRBD2. The trim removed 3 bases at V and 5 bases at J, leaving 0 bases unmatched. This CDR3 is 13 amino acids long. The CDR3 DNA reads as TGTGCCAGCAGTTTCGGGGGGACCGGGGAGCTGTTTTTT. It codes for CASSFGGTGELFF.

The chain recombines TRBV4-2 with TRBJ1-2, with 8 nucleotides matching TRBD1. V lost 0 bases, J lost 2 bases, and 8 bases stayed unmatched. The CDR3 runs 17 residues. Germline V gene lookup returns CDR1 LGHNA and CDR2 YNFKEQ. The CDR3 region is CASSQDFQGTGNYGYTF. In nucleotides, the CDR3 is TGTGCCAGCAGCCAAGATTTCCAGGGGACAGGCAACTATGGCTACACCTTC.

The chain has TRBV6-5 and TRBJ1-2; 7 bases align to TRBD1. The CDR3 is 14 amino acids. Unmatched junction bases numbered 11, after V lost 6 bases and J lost 7 bases. The V gene's germline CDR1 is MNHEY and CDR2 SVGAGI. The CDR3 DNA reads as TGTGCCAGCAGGCCGGACGACAGGGTGGGTGGCTACACCTTC. Translation gives CASRPDDRVGGYTF.

The table lists this clone with a few counts. The chain couples TRBV6-4 to TRBJ2-2; 7 nucleotides align to TRBD1. The CDR3 spans 14 residues. Germline V gene data show CDR1 as MRHNA and CDR2 as SNTAGT. The V segment lost 4 bases and the J segment 3 bases; nucleotides outside the gene matches: 2. The CDR3 DNA reads as TGTGCCAGCAGTGGAGGGGGCGACACCGGGGAGCTGTTTTTT. It specifies CASSGGGDTGELFF.

The count of this clone is one. The rearrangement links TRBV21-1 to TRBJ2-7; the D call in the table, TRBD1, was not verified against the DNA. TRBV21-1 is described as a pseudogene. The CDR3 is 13 amino acids. The CDR3 is CASSQGGLSEQYF. For the CDR3, the DNA is TGTGCCAGCAGCCAGGGGGGATTGAGCGAGCAGTACTTC.

J is TRBJ2-7 and V is TRBV9; possible D gene TRBD1, 6 bases. V was clipped by 3 bases and J by 3 bases, with 16 bases between them. Germline V gene sequence: CDR1 SGDLS, CDR2 YYNGEE. The CDR3 covers 15 residues. CDR3 in DNA: TGTGCCAGCAGCGCAACCGACAGGTGGGTCTACGAGCAGTACTTC. This gives the protein CASSATDRWVYEQYF.